This T cell receptor beta chain was found in a study of blood T cell repertoires in COVID-19. Study in general: COVID-19 samples collected from the United States, Italy and Spain covered acute and convalescent phases. Sources were T cells, B-cell-depleted T cells, or PBMCs; the material itself was cDNA or gDNA.

Remarks on this clone: Other DNA sequences of this sample code for an identical CDR3.

Participants came from 20 to 25 US areas, aged roughly 18 to 95 years. Participants were placed into cohorts based on the clinical history they reported. Using immunoSEQ multiplex PCR, the repertoire was profiled, and TCRdb retains in-frame clones only, with some absent. The table includes 400,000 or so clones, 85% to 90% detected once. The CDR3 consists of 11 residues. Trimming took off 4 bases at V and 2 bases at J, with 5 bases between the two ends. Per germline, CDR1 DFQATT and CDR2 SNEGSKA (reference sequence). The clonotype originates from a man aged 25 to 40 who had recovered from COVID-19. The material sequenced was PBMCs or T cells enriched from blood (not recorded which). The V call is TRBV20-1, the J call TRBJ2-5; D gene ambiguous. Here the CDR3 DNA reads TGCAGTGCTACCGGGCAAGAGACCCAGTACTTC. Translated: CSATGQETQYF.